Listed here are 4 T cell receptor beta chains from one sample, sequenced in a study of cytomegalovirus exposure and HLA in healthy donors. 13 Jbeta primers and 60 Vbeta primers were used for the PCR. This table comes from immunoSEQ multiplex PCR, and its TCRdb copy is limited to in-frame clones, with some not included. This table has 70,000 to 95,000 clones, 81% appearing once. Input material: PBMCs. These receptors were collected from a woman younger than 45 in good health and CMV-seronegative.

The chain has TRBV7-8 and TRBJ1-2; 10 bases agree with TRBD1. Germline assignment: CDR1 SGHVS and CDR2 FQNEAQ. The CDR3 has 15 amino acids. V was pared by 4 bases and J by 6 bases, with 8 bases of the junction left unmatched. The DNA for the CDR3 is TGTGCCAGCAGCTCGGGACAGGGGCGGTGGAATGGCTACACCTTC. Protein sequence: CASSSGQGRWNGYTF.

This clone showed up just a few times. The chain couples TRBV7-9 to TRBJ2-1; 8 bases are a match to TRBD2. The V gene end was trimmed by 3 bases and the J gene end by 10 bases; junction bases not matched to a gene: 11. The CDR3 spans 15 residues. Germline loops: CDR1 SEHNR, CDR2 FQNEAQ (reference sequence). CDR3 region: CASSFEGAGVREQFF. CDR3 in DNA: TGTGCCAGCAGCTTCGAGGGAGCGGGAGTACGAGAGCAGTTCTTC.

The V call is TRBV7-6, the J call TRBJ2-7; D not certain. Germline CDR1 is SGHVS and CDR2 is FNYEAQ. The length of the CDR3 is 13 residues. V was clipped by 4 bases and J by 2 bases, with 9 bases between them. DNA of the CDR3: TGTGCCAGCAGCTGGGCAGCAGCCTACGAGCAGTACTTC. Its translation is CASSWAAAYEQYF.

The V and J genes are TRBV18 and TRBJ2-3; TRBD2 agrees at 7 bases. After removal of 2 bases from V and 2 bases from J, the junction contained 1 base not matched to a gene. The CDR3 sequence is 14 residues long. Germline V gene sequence: CDR1 KGHSH, CDR2 LQKENI. In nucleotides, the CDR3 is TGTGCCAGCTCACCAGGGACTACCACAGATACGCAGTATTTT. Translating gives CASSPGTTTDTQYF.